This paragraph covers one T cell receptor beta chain sequence. This clone was seen ten or more times. Its antigen has not been determined. No much larger clone exists at a distance of one base, and base qualities are not known. This sample is drawn from a study of beta chain features in type 1 diabetes (dated by TCRdb to 2017 to 2018). General notes on the study: Patients and healthy donors did not differ in mean age, gender distribution, total cell number or subset yield. A total of 85 million to 140 million sorted cells were examined across all samples, and a strong correlation was observed between cell number per subset and RNA yield. In the study, TCRB repertoires of sorted circulating CD4+ T cell subsets from recently diagnosed type 1 diabetes patients were compared with those of matched healthy donors. Regulatory and stem cell-like memory subsets were isolated from only 8 patients and about 8 healthy donors, whereas naive and central memory subsets came from all 28 donors. The paper as a whole reports these results and caveats: The naive, central memory and regulatory TCRB repertoires appeared to resemble one another more closely among patients than among healthy donors. Shorter templates might be favored by PCR, yet because patient and control samples were amplified and corrected together, any such skew would affect both groups equally. Because cDNA rather than genomic DNA was sequenced, highly expressing activated cells could have been over-represented, although no difference in activation and CD3 levels was found between groups. Only small numbers of individuals were included in the HLA sub-analyses, which left unresolved whether HLA type had any influence on TCRB rearrangement. In all four CD4+ subsets, TCRB CDR3 length was moderately but significantly shorter in type 1 diabetes patients. At VDJ recombination sites, patients with type 1 diabetes made fewer insertions and deleted more nucleotides, a pattern implying thymic rearrangement abnormalities.

The entire isolated RNA was reverse transcribed using the High Capacity cDNA Reverse Transcription Kit, and thus expressed TCRB transcripts were sequenced. Naive, central memory and regulatory T cell samples underwent deep immunoSEQ sequencing, averaging about 3.57 million total reads per sample. Sorted cells were lysed in RLT buffer, and RNA was extracted using DNase-treated RNeasy Micro or Mini kits according to cell number. Each cell subset was processed on its own to prevent cross-contamination, while patient and healthy donor samples were processed together. TCRB sequences were amplified from cDNA with the immunoSEQ multiplex PCR, producing 87-bp fragments spanning the CDR3 region. Sequencing of the amplicons was done on the Illumina HiSeq platform. In the paper's pipeline: Synthetic template baselines were used to correct PCR bias computationally, reads within Hamming distance 2 were collapsed, and singletons that could not be merged were discarded. Reads were aligned against IMGT so that V, D and J genes, CDR3 length and insertions or deletions at six rearrangement sites could be assigned. Within each subset, clonotype counts were normalized to sorted cell number, after which true diversity and Gini coefficients were computed with the tcR R package. The overlap coefficient, calculated on TCRB nucleotide sequences, was used to quantify repertoire sharing. TCRdb provides this immuneACCESS table in a form limited to in-frame rearrangements. Some clones are lacking; in checked studies, under half of them reflect an unresolved V gene, and why the rest are absent is not known. The V and J calls and clone size were taken over from that table, and D and trimming were inferred from the DNA. A total of 95,000 to 150,000 clones appear in this sample, about 15% of them only once. Together, the top ten hold 2% to 3% of the sample.

A single peripheral blood draw of approximately 0.11 L on average was collected from each donor into heparinised tubes. Naive, central memory, regulatory and stem cell-like memory CD4+ T cells were sorted on a BD FACSAria II using a panel including CD45RO, CCR7, CD25, CD127, CD95 and CD27. Purity was above 95% for every sorted population. PBMCs were isolated immediately by Lymphoprep density gradient centrifugation and stained directly without culture. To minimize batch effects, samples were stained and sorted in pairs, one healthy donor with one patient per experiment. V gives up 4 bases and J gives up 2 bases, and the segment between their germline ends measures 13 bases. The CDR3 runs 15 residues from the cysteine to the phenylalanine. The only DNA kept is the CDR3, 45 bases in frame from the first base. CDR1 and CDR2, per the germline V gene, are MDHEN and SYDVKM.

This TCR came from a man aged 25-40 years with type 1 diabetes. The sample comprised central memory CD4+ T cells from blood. The chain uses TRBV28 and TRBJ2-3, with a tentative D gene TRBD2 over 5 matching bases. CDR3 region: CASSSWTYYTDTQYF. The DNA sequence is given as TGTGCCAGCAGTTCTTGGACTTACTACACAGATACGCAGTATTTT.